The T cell receptor (beta chain) described here comes from a study of blood T cells in healthy people across ages. There are 13 residues in the CDR3. Unmatched junction bases numbered 8, after V lost 6 bases and J lost 6 bases. Germline CDR1 reads DFQATT; CDR2 reads SNEGSKA (reference sequence). In regard to this clonotype: No antigen is known for it.

Findings and caveats of the study: Relative to aged donors, long-lived donors carried more naive CD4+ cells and displayed higher diversity.

Alongside a J-beta primer mix, a sample-barcoded 5' primer served in a second PCR lasting about 7 to 11 cycles. No fewer than 2.5 million CDR3-containing paired-end reads came from each sample. One entry per CDR3 protein, called by TCRdb with MiXCR from the 5' RACE reads. The repertoire holds 750,000 or so distinct CDR3 sequences, just under 25% seen once, with 9.4% in the top ten. These data also formed part of another study, on T cells of mothers and their children. That work states: During the second PCR, the M1S primer introduced sample barcodes along with 2-4 random nucleotides. Every mother supplied over 8 million TCR beta CDR3 reads and every child around 3 million.

The source is a boy younger than 18 in good health. The gene calls are TRBV20-1 and TRBJ2-7; 10 bases match TRBD2. The sequenced sample consisted of blood. The CDR3 DNA sequence: TGCAGTGCGTCTCTAGCGGGAGTTTTCGAGCAGTACTTC. The encoded protein is CSASLAGVFEQYF.